One sample yielded the 10 T cell receptor beta chains listed below, sequenced in a study of chemoradiotherapy in HPV16-positive cancers. Sequencing was performed with immunoSEQ multiplex PCR; in TCRdb, only in-frame clones are kept and a portion is missing. Here the sample spans around 4,300 clones, roughly 88% being singletons. Sampling was done from a patient who underwent chemoradiotherapy. The source is a human donor with HPV-associated anogenital cancer.

This chain connects TRBV19 to TRBJ2-5; no clear D. V was cut by 3 bases and J by 5 bases, with 4 bases left in between. Germline V CDR1 and CDR2: LNHDA, SQIVND (reference sequence). This CDR3 has 11 amino acids. CDR3 residues: CASSIAETQYF. CDR3 coding DNA: TGTGCCAGTAGTATTGCTGAGACCCAGTACTTC. The full variable domain, with the rest looked up from reference TRBV19 and TRBJ2-5, is DGGITQSPKYLFRKEGQNVTLSCEQNLNHDAMYWYRQDPGQGLRLIYYSQIVNDFQKGDIAEGYSVSREKKESFPLTVTSAQKNPTAFYLCASSIAETQYFGPGTRLLVL.

The count of this clone is one. The chain couples TRBV6-4 to TRBJ2-3; D gene uncertain. The V end lost 0 bases, the J end lost 2 bases, and 3 bases lay between the germline ends. The CDR3 runs 13 residues. The germline CDR1 and CDR2 sequences are MRHNA and SNTAGT. CDR3 in amino acids: CASSDSTTDTQYF. The CDR3 DNA follows: TGTGCCAGCAGTGACTCGACCACAGATACGCAGTATTTT.

In this sample, this clone turned up once. V and J are TRBV2 and TRBJ1-1, with 8 bases fitting TRBD1. The CDR3 is 14 residues long. The germline gives CDR1 SNHLY, CDR2 FYNNEI. Trimming cost V 4 bases and J 5 bases; bases outside gene matches: 6. The CDR3 sequence: CASSVDRGWTEAFF. The CDR3 nucleotides are TGTGCCAGCAGTGTCGACAGGGGTTGGACTGAAGCTTTCTTT.

The chain joins TRBV18 to TRBJ2-1, with D uncertain. The CDR3 consists of 16 residues. V was pared by 0 bases and J by 5 bases, with 14 bases between. Germline V gene data show CDR1 as KGHSH and CDR2 as LQKENI. CDR3 in amino acids: CASSPPQVPWDNEQFF. The DNA of the CDR3 is TGTGCCAGCTCACCACCGCAGGTCCCTTGGGACAATGAGCAGTTCTTC.

This clone was seen a single time. The chain employs TRBV2 and TRBJ2-7; a weak D match, TRBD1 (5 bases). The CDR3 has 12 amino acids. Germline lookup yields CDR1 SNHLY and CDR2 FYNNEI. Deletions cut 6 bases from V and 4 bases from J, with 10 bases between. The CDR3, as DNA: TGTGCCAGCAGCAGGGTGGGGTACGAGCAGTACTTC. Translation gives CASSRVGYEQYF.

The V and J genes are TRBV7-6 and TRBJ2-5, with 9 positions matching TRBD2. The CDR3 is made up of 15 amino acids. The V and J ends lost 4 bases and 6 bases, in that order; junction bases with no gene match: 9. CDR1 and CDR2 from the germline V gene are SGHVS and FNYEAQ. The DNA of the CDR3 is TGTGCCAGCAGCTCCCTACGCGGACTAGCGAAGACCCAGTACTTC. This translates into CASSSLRGLAKTQYF.

The chain recombines TRBV25-1 with TRBJ2-6, with 7 positions matching TRBD1. CDR1 and CDR2 from the germline V gene are MGHDK and SYGVNS. V lost 2 bases to trimming and J lost 4 bases; unmatched junction nucleotides: 11. CDR3 length equals 18 residues. Here the CDR3 reads CASSERGLTGSGANVLTF. The CDR3 nucleotides read TGTGCCAGCAGTGAAAGGGGATTGACAGGGTCGGGGGCCAACGTCCTGACTTTC.

This chain uses TRBV5-1 with TRBJ1-1; D might be TRBD1 (6 bases). The length of the CDR3 is 14 residues. The germline gives CDR1 SGHRS, CDR2 YFSETQ. Deletions cut 9 bases from V and 0 bases from J, with 15 bases between. Written as DNA, the CDR3 is TGCGCCAAGCAAAGGGGGTCCATGAACACTGAAGCTTTCTTT. It encodes CAKQRGSMNTEAFF.

The chain links TRBV6-5 to TRBJ1-2; possibly TRBD1 for D (6 bases). Germline CDR1 is MNHEY and CDR2 is SVGAGI. Trimming shortened V by 2 bases and J by 4 bases, and 14 bases separated the two germline ends. The length of the CDR3 is 15 residues. CDR3: CASSYPRGGSYGYTF. The CDR3 DNA reads as TGTGCCAGCAGTTACCCCCGAGGGGGAAGCTATGGCTACACCTTC.

The chain joins TRBV7-9 to TRBJ1-2; no clear D gene. The CDR3 has 18 residues. Germline values: CDR1 SEHNR, CDR2 FQNEAQ (reference sequence). Deletions cut 5 bases from V and 2 bases from J, with 24 bases between. This CDR3 reads CASSPLGRIGNQNYGYTF. The CDR3, as DNA: TGTGCCAGCAGCCCTCTGGGTAGGATAGGCAATCAGAACTATGGCTACACCTTC.